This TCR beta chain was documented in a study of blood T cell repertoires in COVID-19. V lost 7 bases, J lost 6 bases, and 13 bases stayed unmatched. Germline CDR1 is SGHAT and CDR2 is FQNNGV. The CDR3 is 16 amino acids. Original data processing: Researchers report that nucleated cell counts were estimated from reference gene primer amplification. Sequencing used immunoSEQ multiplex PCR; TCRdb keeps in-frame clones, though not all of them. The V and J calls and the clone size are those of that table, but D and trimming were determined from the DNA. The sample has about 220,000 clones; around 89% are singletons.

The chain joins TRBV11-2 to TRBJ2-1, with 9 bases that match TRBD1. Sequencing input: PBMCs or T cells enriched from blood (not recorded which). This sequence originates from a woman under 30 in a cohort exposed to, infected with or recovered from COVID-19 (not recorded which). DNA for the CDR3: TGTGCCAGCAACCCTTTTGTAGGACAGGGGTCCAATGAGCAGTTCTTC. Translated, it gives CASNPFVGQGSNEQFF.